The sequence of this TCR beta chain was determined in a study of cytomegalovirus exposure and HLA in healthy donors. Study-wide results and limits: HLA allele associations emerged for some 16,000 TCR beta sequences in a later analysis, at 0.05 false discovery rate. Productive rates of about 90% or about 30% were seen for most TCR beta V segments in an earlier analysis. Upon later analysis, HLA-associated TCR beta chains proved more clonally expanded than other, equally common chains.

Amplification used 60 Vbeta primers and 13 Jbeta primers. TCRdb's copy holds only in-frame clones and misses some; the assay was immunoSEQ multiplex PCR. The sample yields 140,000 to 150,000 clones, roughly 79% seen once. Concerning this clone itself: Its antigen is undetermined.

The CDR3 spans 17 residues. The germline V gene has CDR1 SGHTA and CDR2 FQGTGA. The V and J ends lost 0 bases and 10 bases, in that order; junction bases with no gene match: 13. Sequencing was done on a sample of PBMCs. The V gene is TRBV7-3, the J gene TRBJ2-1; 9 bases match TRBD2. This clonotype was sampled from a woman aged 60-75 years in good health and CMV-seropositive. The CDR3 region is CASSLTGSGGRAREQFF. In nucleotides, the CDR3 is TGTGCCAGCAGCTTAACGGGCTCGGGCGGGAGGGCCAGGGAGCAGTTCTTC.